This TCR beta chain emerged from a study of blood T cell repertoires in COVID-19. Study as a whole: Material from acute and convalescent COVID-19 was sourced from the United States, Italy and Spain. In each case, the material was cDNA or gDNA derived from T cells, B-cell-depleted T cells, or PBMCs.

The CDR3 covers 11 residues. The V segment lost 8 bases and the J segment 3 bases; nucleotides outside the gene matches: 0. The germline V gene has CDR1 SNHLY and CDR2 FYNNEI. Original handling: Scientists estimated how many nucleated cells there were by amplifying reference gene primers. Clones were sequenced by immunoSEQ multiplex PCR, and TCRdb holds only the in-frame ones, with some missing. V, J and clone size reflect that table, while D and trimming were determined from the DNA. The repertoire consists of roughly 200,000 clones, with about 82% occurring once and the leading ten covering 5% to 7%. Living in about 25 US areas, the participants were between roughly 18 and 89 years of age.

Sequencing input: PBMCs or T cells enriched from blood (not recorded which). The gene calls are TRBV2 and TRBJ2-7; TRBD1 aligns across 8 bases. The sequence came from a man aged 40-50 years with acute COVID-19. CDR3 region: CASGTGYEQYF. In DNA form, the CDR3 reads TGTGCCAGCGGGACAGGCTACGAGCAGTACTTC.